This T cell receptor (beta chain) was identified during a study of post-analysis software for immune sequencing data. For the study at large: Multiple sclerosis in the patients followed relapsing-remitting, secondary progressive and progressive-relapsing courses.

Unique molecular identifiers tagged the TCR beta cDNA libraries. Each batch of 1 to 10 million T cells produced 500,000 to 550,000 cDNA molecules. TCRdb used MiXCR to reprocess the PCR reads, holding one entry per CDR3 protein. The sample has some 260,000 distinct CDR3 sequences, 36% seen once. The germline gives CDR1 MNHEY, CDR2 SMNVEV (reference sequence). Trimming cost V 3 bases and J 4 bases, with 12 bases left between them. CDR3 length: 14 amino acids. Study findings and constraints: F-measure co-clustering was strong for batch-matched samples. Patients used about 5 TRBV segments, including TRBV5-6, TRBV5-1 and TRBV20-1, more often than controls. Multiple sclerosis patients had significantly lower normalized Chao1 diversity than controls.

This clonotype appeared a few times. The antigen remains unidentified. The sample taken for sequencing was blood. The clonotype was recovered from a girl aged 5-17 years with multiple sclerosis. The genes are TRBV27 and TRBJ1-1; D gene ambiguous. The CDR3 reads CASSFSRSITEAFF. The DNA of the CDR3 is TGTGCCAGCAGTTTTTCCAGATCTATCACTGAAGCTTTCTTT.